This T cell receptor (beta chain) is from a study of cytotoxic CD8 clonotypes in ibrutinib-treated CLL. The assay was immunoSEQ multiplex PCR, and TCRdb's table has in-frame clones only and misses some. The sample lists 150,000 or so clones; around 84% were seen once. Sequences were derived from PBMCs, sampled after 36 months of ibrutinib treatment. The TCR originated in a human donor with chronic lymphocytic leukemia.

The CDR3, as DNA: TGTGCCAGCATTAACAGGCCATCCTACGAGCAGTACTTC. Protein sequence: CASINRPSYEQYF. This sequence joins TRBV2 and TRBJ2-7, with D maybe TRBD1 (5 bases). In germline, CDR1 is SNHLY, CDR2 FYNNEI. This CDR3 is 13 amino acids long. The V gene lost 7 bases and the J gene lost 1 base, with 11 bases spanning the gap.